This record looks at one T cell receptor (beta chain) sequence and its context. This receptor's antigen is unknown. Base qualities are missing; no much larger clone stands one base away. This record belongs to a study of control samples from healthy donors and cancer patients (dated by TCRdb to 2020 to 2021). To prepare the library, the immunoSEQ multiplex PCR assay was applied. TCRdb limited this immuneACCESS table to in-frame rearrangements with V and J called. A share of clones is missing; checked studies link under half to unresolved V genes, and the rest is unexplained. The sample profile shows about 120,000 clones; about 87% of them were found once. The ten most abundant clones make up roughly an eighth of the sample. The clonotype comes from a man between 25 and 39 years old in good health. Sequencing was done on a sample of blood.

The bases read TGTGCCTGGACTTCCTGGCAGCCTCGAGCCCAAGAGACCCAGTACTTC. Translated, it gives CAWTSWQPRAQETQYF. The chain is encoded by TRBV30 joined to TRBJ2-5, with no reliable assignment of the D segment. The CDR3, from cysteine to phenylalanine, totals 16 residues. Just CDR3 DNA is preserved here, 48 bases in frame from base 1. CDR1 and CDR2 were assigned from the germline V gene (reference sequence) as GTSNPN and SVGIG. V loses 4 bases, J loses 1 base, and the germline ends lie 19 bases apart.